Reported below is one TCR beta chain. There are 11 residues in the CDR3. Trimming took 6 bases from V and 6 from J, leaving 5 bases between them. Germline V lookup: CDR1 MDHEN, CDR2 SYDVKM. The table came from immunoSEQ multiplex PCR; TCRdb's copy has only in-frame clones and leaves some out. The sample shows tens of thousands of clones, around 94% of them seen only once. The record originates from a study of human thymus T cells. The donors were infants in Finland with congenital heart defects, otherwise immunologically healthy. Half of the eight donors gave about 0.45-1 mL blood during surgery. This TCR was recovered from a boy in the first two years of life with a congenital heart defect but otherwise immunologically healthy. The chain combines TRBV28 with TRBJ1-4; the D is unclear. Sequencing was done on a sample of blood. The CDR3 region has the DNA TGTGCCAGCAGGCTGGATGAAAAACTGTTTTTT. This translates into CASRLDEKLFF.